The 23 T cell receptor beta chains below were found in one sample sequenced in a study of blood T cell repertoires in COVID-19. The table came from immunoSEQ multiplex PCR; TCRdb's copy has only in-frame clones and leaves some out. The table lists about 220,000 clones, around 75% of them singletons. The sample was peripheral blood. These receptors were taken from a human donor in a cohort sampled during active COVID-19.

The CDR3 region is CASSATGGAYEQYF. The CDR3 DNA sequence: TGCGCCAGCAGCGCGACAGGGGGCGCGTACGAGCAGTACTTC. V usage is TRBV5-1 and J usage is TRBJ2-7; TRBD1 matches at 10 bases. CDR3 length: 14 residues. V was clipped by 4 bases and J by 4 bases; unmatched bases: 5. The germline gives CDR1 SGHRS, CDR2 YFSETQ.

V gene TRBV2 combines with J gene TRBJ1-1; D gene uncertain. Trimming took off 4 bases at V and 1 base at J, with 10 bases between the two ends. Germline CDR1 and CDR2: SNHLY and FYNNEI. This CDR3 contains 14 residues. The CDR3 region is CASSAARGNTEAFF. DNA of the CDR3: TGTGCCAGCAGTGCGGCTCGGGGGAACACTGAAGCTTTCTTT. The full variable domain, rest sourced from reference TRBV2 and TRBJ1-1, is EPEVTQTPSHQVTQMGQEVILRCVPISNHLYFYWYRQILGQKVEFLVSFYNNEISEKSEIFDDQFSVERPDGSNFTLKIRSTKLEDSAMYFCASSAARGNTEAFFGQGTRLTVV.

This clone was detected only once. This chain joins TRBV18 and TRBJ1-5, with unresolved D. Germline loops: CDR1 KGHSH, CDR2 LQKENI. The CDR3 consists of 13 residues. Trimming removed 3 bases at V and 5 bases at J, with 8 bases between. CDR3 bases: TGTGCCAGCTCACCCTGGGCTGATCAGCCCCAGCATTTT. It specifies CASSPWADQPQHF.

The chain carries TRBV27 and TRBJ2-7, with 8 positions matching TRBD1. This CDR3 has 14 amino acids. Trimming removed 2 bases from V and 4 bases from J; junction bases left unmatched: 4. From germline, CDR1 is MNHEY and CDR2 SMNVEV (reference sequence). CDR3 sequence (DNA): TGTGCCAGCAGTTTAGGACAGGGAGGATACGAGCAGTACTTC. Translating gives CASSLGQGGYEQYF.

The chain's CDR3 is CASSQAHRLAGGNNEQFF. CDR3 DNA: TGCGCCAGCAGCCAAGCCCACAGGCTAGCGGGAGGAAATAATGAGCAGTTCTTC. J is TRBJ2-1 and V is TRBV4-1, with TRBD2 matching 11 bases. The CDR3 totals 18 residues. V dropped 1 base and J dropped 7; count of bases not matched to a gene: 12. Per germline, CDR1 MGHRA and CDR2 YSYEKL.

This clone was recorded a few times. The chain carries TRBV28 and TRBJ1-2; D is unresolved. Germline CDR1 MDHEN, CDR2 SYDVKM. This CDR3 has 12 residues. V was cut by 5 bases and J by 2 bases, with 6 bases left in between. CDR3 sequence: CASSLQNYGYTF. The CDR3 DNA follows: TGTGCCAGCAGTCTGCAGAACTATGGCTACACCTTC.

The chain combines TRBV28 with TRBJ2-5; 8 bases match TRBD1. Germline V gene lookup returns CDR1 MDHEN and CDR2 SYDVKM. The CDR3 has 16 residues. The V and J ends lost 4 bases and 5 bases, in that order; junction bases with no gene match: 12. In nucleotides, the CDR3 is TGTGCCAGCAGTTCAAAAATGACAGGGGAGAGGGAGACCCAGTACTTC. Amino acid sequence: CASSSKMTGERETQYF.

The chain has TRBV29-1 and TRBJ2-2; D is uncertain. This CDR3 is built from 12 residues. V shed 6 bases and J shed 1 base, with 6 bases lying between them. Germline V gives CDR1 SQVTM, CDR2 ANQGSEA. CDR3 amino acids: CSVDKNTGELFF. In nucleotides, the CDR3 is TGCAGCGTAGACAAGAACACCGGGGAGCTGTTTTTT.

The chain has TRBV11-1 and TRBJ1-1; D unresolved. Germline V gene sequence: CDR1 SGHAT, CDR2 FQDESV (reference sequence). The CDR3 is 12 residues long. V lost 4 bases, J lost 5 bases, and 8 bases lay in between. The CDR3 DNA reads as TGTGCCAGCAGCTCCGATCGGACTGAAGCTTTCTTT. Translation: CASSSDRTEAFF.

The genes are TRBV21-1 and TRBJ2-5; whether TRBD1, the table's D call, matches the DNA was not checked. TRBV21-1 constitutes a pseudogene. The CDR3 is 13 residues long. The DNA of the CDR3 is TGTGCCAGCAGCACACACAGGGTGGAGACCCAGTACTTC. Its protein product is CASSTHRVETQYF.

This clone appeared once. The rearrangement joins TRBV7-6 to TRBJ2-7; 8 bases align to TRBD1. J was trimmed by 3 bases and V by 5 bases; bases with no gene match: 12. CDR1 SGHVS and CDR2 FNYEAQ come from the germline V gene. CDR3 length equals 16 residues. CDR3 loop: CASSERPARGLYEQYF. The CDR3 DNA is TGTGCCAGCAGCGAGCGACCTGCCAGGGGGCTCTACGAGCAGTACTTC.

As for this clone: Other DNA sequences in the sample encode the same CDR3. V usage is TRBV30 and J usage is TRBJ2-7; 11 bases are a match to TRBD2. Germline trimming cut 0 bases from V and 6 bases from J; bases unmatched to any gene: 4. CDR3 size: 14 residues. Germline assignment: CDR1 GTSNPN and CDR2 SVGIG (reference sequence). DNA of the CDR3: TGTGCCTGGAGTGTTGGGCTAGCGGGAGGCGAGCAGTACTTC. It yields the protein CAWSVGLAGGEQYF.

The chain uses TRBV7-8 and TRBJ1-2; 8 nucleotides line up with TRBD1. V shed 1 base, J shed 4 bases, and the junction held 5 bases outside the gene matches. Germline V lookup: CDR1 SGHVS, CDR2 FQNEAQ. The CDR3 is 15 residues long. The CDR3 region has the DNA TGTGCCAGCAGCTTAGAGACAGGGGTAATCTATGGCTACACCTTC. Its protein product is CASSLETGVIYGYTF. The whole variable domain, remainder taken from reference TRBV7-8 and TRBJ1-2, is GAGVSQSPRYKVAKRGQDVALRCDPISGHVSLFWYQQALGQGPEFLTYFQNEAQLDKSGLPSDRFFAERPEGSVSTLKIQRTQQEDSAVYLCASSLETGVIYGYTFGSGTRLTVV.

The rearrangement joins TRBV19 to TRBJ1-1; D perhaps matches TRBD1 (6 bases). This CDR3 region has 14 residues. The germline gives CDR1 LNHDA, CDR2 SQIVND (reference sequence). Trimming stripped 2 bases from V and 0 bases from J, with 7 bases between. The chain's CDR3 is CASSIQGLNTEAFF. The CDR3 DNA reads TGTGCCAGTAGTATACAGGGGTTGAACACTGAAGCTTTCTTT.

The sample holds one count of this clone. The V gene is TRBV9, the J gene TRBJ2-3; TRBD2 agrees at 9 bases. V shed 1 base, J shed 4 bases, and the junction held 13 bases outside the gene matches. The CDR3 runs 18 residues. The germline V gene encodes CDR1 SGDLS and CDR2 YYNGEE. In DNA, the CDR3 is TGTGCCAGCAGCGTATCACTCGCGGGAGGGTCGTATGCAGATACGCAGTATTTT. It codes for CASSVSLAGGSYADTQYF.

The CDR3 reads CSLGTAIVGNTIYF. CDR3 sequence (DNA): TGCAGCTTAGGGACAGCCATCGTTGGAAACACCATATATTTT. The chain carries TRBV29-1 and TRBJ1-3; 7 nucleotides agree with TRBD1. The V and J ends lost 8 bases and 3 bases, in that order; junction bases with no gene match: 10. Germline-derived CDR1 and CDR2 are SQVTM and ANQGSEA. This CDR3 is 14 amino acids long.

This clone showed up just once. The chain carries TRBV18 and TRBJ1-1; 9 bases map to TRBD1. The CDR3 has 14 amino acids. The V gene's germline CDR1 is KGHSH and CDR2 LQKENI. V shed 4 bases and J 5 bases; nucleotides not matched to a gene: 5. As DNA, the CDR3 is TGTGCCAGCTCACGGGACAGGGTCGAAACTGAAGCTTTCTTT. It translates to CASSRDRVETEAFF.

The chain recombines TRBV5-5 with TRBJ2-1, with D tentatively TRBD2 (6 bases). Germline V CDR1 and CDR2: SGHKS, YYEKEE (reference sequence). Trimming removed 2 bases from V and 2 bases from J, with 11 bases in between. The CDR3 loop spans 15 amino acids. The CDR3 loop reads CASSLTAGTYNEQFF. The CDR3 coding sequence is TGTGCCAGCAGCTTAACGGCGGGGACCTACAATGAGCAGTTCTTC.

The V call is TRBV27, the J call TRBJ2-7, with TRBD2 matching 10 bases. This CDR3 comprises 16 residues. The V segment lost 6 bases and the J segment 2 bases; nucleotides outside the gene matches: 10. Germline CDR1 and CDR2: MNHEY and SMNVEV (reference sequence). The CDR3 nucleotides are TGTGCCAGCAGGGCGATAGCGGGAGGTCCCACCTACGAGCAGTACTTC. This translates into CASRAIAGGPTYEQYF.

The V and J genes are TRBV28 and TRBJ1-5; D unclear. Germline CDR1 reads MDHEN; CDR2 reads SYDVKM. Deletions cut 6 bases from V and 7 bases from J, with 16 bases between. The CDR3 is 14 residues long. CDR3 sequence (DNA): TGTGCCAGCAGCTGGGCCCAGCCTGGGCAGCCCCAGCATTTT. As protein: CASSWAQPGQPQHF.

The CDR3: CASSSPALRTDNEQFF. In nucleotides, the CDR3 is TGTGCCAGCAGTTCCCCGGCGCTCAGGACAGACAATGAGCAGTTCTTC. This chain joins TRBV6-5 and TRBJ2-1, with TRBD1 as a possible D gene (6 bases). Germline CDR1 is MNHEY and CDR2 is SVGAGI. V lost 4 bases, J lost 5 bases, and 18 bases lay in between. The CDR3 runs 16 residues.

This clone was counted only a few times. The chain joins TRBV27 to TRBJ2-7; tentatively, D is TRBD2 (6 bases). Trimming removed 3 bases from V and 5 bases from J, with 14 bases in between. Germline V gene lookup returns CDR1 MNHEY and CDR2 SMNVEV (reference sequence). The CDR3 covers 14 residues. The DNA for the CDR3 is TGTGCCAGCAGTTTGCGGGGCCCTATGGACGAGCAGTACTTC. This encodes CASSLRGPMDEQYF.

CDR3 sequence: CASRDGTSGSRSYEQYF. The CDR3 coding sequence is TGTGCCAGCAGAGACGGGACTAGCGGGAGTCGGTCCTACGAGCAGTACTTC. The chain uses TRBV13 and TRBJ2-7; 14 bases map to TRBD2. CDR1 is PRHDT, CDR2 FYEKMQ, per germline (reference sequence). V lost 6 bases, J lost 1 base, and 8 bases stayed unmatched. CDR3 length equals 17 residues. The full variable domain, with the rest looked up from reference TRBV13 and TRBJ2-7, is AAGVIQSPRHLIKEKRETATLKCYPIPRHDTVYWYQQGPGQDPQFLISFYEKMQSDKGSIPDRFSAQQFSDYHSELNMSSLELGDSALYFCASRDGTSGSRSYEQYFGPGTRLTVT.